This T cell receptor beta chain was observed in a study of radiotherapy plus CTLA-4 blockade in lung cancer. Assay used: immunoSEQ multiplex PCR; TCRdb lists only in-frame clones, some missing. The sample lists around 56,000 clones, less than 85% seen once, with approximately 15% in the top ten. The V gene's germline CDR1 is MNHEY and CDR2 SMNVEV (reference sequence). The CDR3 consists of 14 residues. The germline V and J ends were trimmed by 3 bases and 9 bases, with 15 bases remaining between them. The sequences come from peripheral blood, collected from a patient treated with radiotherapy plus ipilimumab. The chain combines TRBV27 with TRBJ2-1; possible D gene TRBD1, 5 bases. The clonotype originates from a human donor with non-small cell lung cancer who had a complete response to radiotherapy plus ipilimumab. CDR3 loop: CASSFTLRTGEQFF. CDR3 nucleotide sequence: TGTGCCAGCAGTTTCACCCTTAGAACAGGTGAGCAGTTCTTC.